The 2 T cell receptor beta chains listed next were all sequenced from one sample in a study of blood T cell repertoires in COVID-19 (dated by TCRdb to the early 2020s). To prepare the library, the immunoSEQ multiplex PCR assay was applied. TCRdb stores this immuneACCESS table with in-frame sequences only. Part of the clones is absent; in the studies checked, under half of the shortfall reflects unresolved V genes, and no reason is known for the rest. Counted in this sample were about 270,000 clones; less than 90% of them appeared once. The ten largest make up about 3% of the sample. The sample consisted of PBMCs or T cells enriched from blood (not recorded which). These receptor sequences come from a woman between 50 and 59 years old who had recovered from COVID-19.

V is TRBV6-2 or TRBV6-3 and J is TRBJ2-2; 7 positions match TRBD1. Germline V gene data show CDR1 as MNHEY and CDR2 as SVGEGT. V was clipped by 5 bases and J by 3 bases; unmatched bases: 12. The length of the CDR3 is 17 residues. The CDR3 sequence is CASSQLLTGLDTGELFF. In DNA form, the CDR3 reads TGTGCCAGCAGTCAACTGCTGACAGGGCTCGACACCGGGGAGCTGTTTTTT.

The chain joins TRBV10-2 to TRBJ1-2; D may be TRBD1 (6 bases). Germline-derived CDR1 and CDR2 are WSHSY and SAAADI. The CDR3 totals 13 residues. Deletions cut 5 bases from V and 8 bases from J, with 15 bases between. This CDR3 is CASSRPQGYGYTF. The CDR3 nucleotides read TGCGCCAGCAGTAGACCACAGGGTTACGGCTACACCTTC.